A single sample gave rise to the 26 T cell receptor beta chains below, sequenced in a study of T cell responses to AZD1222 COVID-19 vaccine. This table comes from immunoSEQ multiplex PCR, and its TCRdb copy is limited to in-frame clones, with some not included. The table lists around 84,000 clones, about 84% of them singletons. The material sequenced was peripheral blood, taken on day 0 of AZD1222 vaccination. Receptor source: an adult in good health.

A single count supports this clone. The V call is TRBV10-2, the J call TRBJ2-5, with D possibly matching TRBD2 (5 bases). V gave up 5 bases and J gave up 4 bases, with 11 bases separating them. The CDR3 runs to 13 residues. Germline CDR1 reads WSHSY; CDR2 reads SAAADI. The CDR3 spells CASSNKRRETQYF. The DNA for the CDR3 is TGCGCCAGCAGTAACAAGCGGCGAGAGACCCAGTACTTC.

The J gene is TRBJ1-2, the V gene TRBV28, with 11 positions matching TRBD1. Germline CDR1 MDHEN, CDR2 SYDVKM. This CDR3 contains 14 residues. The J segment lost 4 bases and the V segment lost 8 bases, leaving 6 bases of the junction unmatched. The CDR3 loop is CASDGTGGGYGYTF. DNA of the CDR3: TGTGCCAGCGACGGGACAGGGGGTGGCTATGGCTACACCTTC.

As DNA, the CDR3 is TGTGCCAGCAGCTCCCCGGGTCTAGCGGGGGGAGAGACCCAGTACTTC. Its translation: CASSSPGLAGGETQYF. The chain is built from TRBV9 and TRBJ2-5, with 11 positions matching TRBD2. The V segment lost 4 bases and the J segment 4 bases; nucleotides outside the gene matches: 9. The CDR3 has 16 amino acids. Germline assignment: CDR1 SGDLS and CDR2 YYNGEE.

This chain joins TRBV18 and TRBJ2-5; TRBD2 matches 8 bases. J gave up 5 bases and V 6 bases, and 11 bases lay outside the gene matches. The CDR3 totals 15 residues. Germline V gene data show CDR1 as KGHSH and CDR2 as LQKENI. Written as DNA, the CDR3 is TGTGCCAGCTCCCCAAGCGGGAGTGGGGACGAGACCCAGTACTTC. It translates to CASSPSGSGDETQYF.

The chain employs TRBV29-1 and TRBJ1-2, with D hard to call. Trimming took 4 bases from V and 8 from J, leaving 11 bases between them. The germline V gene encodes CDR1 SQVTM and CDR2 ANQGSEA. The CDR3 consists of 11 residues. The CDR3 protein is CSVGAAGGYTF. CDR3 nucleotide sequence: TGCAGCGTTGGGGCAGCGGGGGGCTACACCTTC.

A single count supports this clone. V is TRBV19 and J is TRBJ2-1, with 9 bases identical to TRBD1. This CDR3 region has 14 residues. The V segment lost 4 bases and the J segment 7 bases; nucleotides outside the gene matches: 5. CDR1 and CDR2 from the germline V gene are LNHDA and SQIVND (reference sequence). The CDR3 bases are TGTGCCAGTAGTAGGGACAGGGTGGGGAATGAGCAGTTCTTC. It yields the protein CASSRDRVGNEQFF. Full variable domain (remainder filled in from reference TRBV19 and TRBJ2-1): DGGITQSPKYLFRKEGQNVTLSCEQNLNHDAMYWYRQDPGQGLRLIYYSQIVNDFQKGDIAEGYSVSREKKESFPLTVTSAQKNPTAFYLCASSRDRVGNEQFFGPGTRLTVL.

In its sample, this clone was seen a few times. V is TRBV5-4 and J is TRBJ2-7; the D gene could be TRBD1 or TRBD2 (5 bases each). V was cut by 1 base and J by 5 bases, with 7 bases left in between. The CDR3 extends over 12 amino acids. Germline CDR1 reads SGHNT; CDR2 reads YYREEE (reference sequence). CDR3 sequence: CASSLWGNEQYF. CDR3 sequence (DNA): TGTGCCAGCAGCTTGTGGGGGAACGAGCAGTACTTC.

The chain combines TRBV25-1 with TRBJ1-6; D is undetermined. Trimming took off 5 bases at V and 7 bases at J, with 12 bases between the two ends. CDR1 and CDR2 (germline): MGHDK, SYGVNS. The CDR3 runs 14 residues. CDR3 in amino acids: CASSIRRENSPLHF. Written as DNA, the CDR3 is TGTGCCAGCAGTATCCGGCGGGAGAATTCACCCCTCCACTTT. The full variable domain, its missing parts supplied by reference TRBV25-1 and TRBJ1-6, is EADIYQTPRYLVIGTGKKITLECSQTMGHDKMYWYQQDPGMELHLIHYSYGVNSTEKGDLSSESTVSRIRTEHFPLTLESARPSHTSQYLCASSIRRENSPLHFGNGTRLTVT.

The sample holds one count of this clone. This chain joins TRBV11-3 and TRBJ2-3; D gene ambiguous. Per germline, CDR1 SGHNT and CDR2 YENEEA. The CDR3 totals 14 residues. Trimming removed 5 bases at V and 7 bases at J, with 16 bases between. The CDR3 DNA reads TGTGCCAGCAGCCTGGACCCGATCTCTTATACGCAGTATTTT. Protein sequence: CASSLDPISYTQYF.

This chain joins TRBV5-4 and TRBJ2-7, with D possibly matching TRBD2 (5 bases). The CDR3 has 13 residues. Germline CDR1 and CDR2: SGHNT and YYREEE (reference sequence). V was clipped by 0 bases and J by 3 bases, with 7 bases between them. In DNA form, the CDR3 reads TGTGCCAGCAGCTTGGCGGGAATCTACGAGCAGTACTTC. Protein sequence: CASSLAGIYEQYF.

The CDR3 here is CAISPGVANTGELFF. CDR3 bases: TGTGCCATCAGTCCAGGGGTCGCGAACACCGGGGAGCTGTTTTTT. The chain uses TRBV10-3 and TRBJ2-2; TRBD1 might be the D (6 bases). Per the germline V gene, CDR1 is ENHRY and CDR2 is SYGVKD. CDR3 size: 15 residues. Trimming shortened V by 5 bases and J by 0 bases, and 10 bases separated the two germline ends.

V gene TRBV18 combines with J gene TRBJ2-3, with TRBD2 as a possible D gene (6 bases). The V end was cut by 5 bases, the J end by 0 bases, with 9 bases between. The CDR3 has 14 amino acids. The germline CDR1 and CDR2 sequences are KGHSH and LQKENI. The CDR3: CASSTGTSTDTQYF. CDR3 DNA sequence: TGTGCCAGCTCAACTGGGACTAGCACAGATACGCAGTATTTT. Full variable domain (outside the CDR3, taken from reference TRBV18 and TRBJ2-3): NAGVMQNPRHLVRRRGQEARLRCSPMKGHSHVYWYRQLPEEGLKFMVYLQKENIIDESGMPKERFSAEFPKEGPSILRIQQVVRGDSAAYFCASSTGTSTDTQYFGPGTRLTVL.

This clone was observed once. This chain joins TRBV5-1 and TRBJ2-3; tentative D call: TRBD2 (6 bases). Per germline, CDR1 SGHRS and CDR2 YFSETQ. V lost 3 bases and J lost 2, with 13 bases in between. CDR3 length: 15 amino acids. The CDR3 loop reads CASSSAGWFTDTQYF. CDR3 nucleotides: TGCGCCAGCAGCTCGGCGGGGTGGTTCACAGATACGCAGTATTTT.

This chain links TRBV20-1 with TRBJ1-2; D is undetermined. V lost 3 bases, J lost 4 bases, and 6 bases lay in between. Germline CDR1 and CDR2: DFQATT and SNEGSKA (reference sequence). This CDR3 has 11 amino acids. CDR3 DNA: TGCAGTGCTAGTTGGTCCTATGGCTACACCTTC. This translates into CSASWSYGYTF.

The V gene is TRBV9, the J gene TRBJ1-6; D remains unclear. V was cut by 0 bases and J by 7 bases, with 5 bases left in between. The germline CDR1 and CDR2 sequences are SGDLS and YYNGEE. The CDR3 runs to 13 residues. CDR3 nucleotide sequence: TGTGCCAGCAGCGTAGATTCCAATTCACCCCTCCACTTT. Protein: CASSVDSNSPLHF.

The V gene is TRBV5-4, the J gene TRBJ2-1; D is tentatively TRBD1 or TRBD2 (5 bases each). CDR3 length: 15 amino acids. Per the germline V gene, CDR1 is SGHNT and CDR2 is YYREEE (reference sequence). Deletions cut 1 base from V and 1 base from J, with 9 bases between. In DNA, the CDR3 is TGTGCCAGCAGCTTGCAGAGGGGTTCCTACAATGAGCAGTTCTTC. Amino acid sequence: CASSLQRGSYNEQFF.

This clone came up once. The chain uses TRBV10-1 and TRBJ2-3; maybe TRBD1 (7 bases). Germline CDR1 is WNHNN and CDR2 is SYGVQD (reference sequence). V was clipped by 8 bases and J by 3 bases, with 21 bases between them. The CDR3 has 16 residues. CDR3 sequence: CASSRSLQGGTDTQYF. CDR3 DNA: TGCGCCAGCTCCCGAAGTTTGCAGGGGGGAACAGATACGCAGTATTTT.

On this clone: At one end the junction does not follow the germline gene, possibly because of a read error. The chain couples TRBV6-5 to TRBJ1-1, with TRBD1 matching over 7 bases. The V gene's germline CDR1 is MNHEY and CDR2 SVGAGI. This CDR3 comprises 13 residues. The DNA of the CDR3 is TGTGCCAGCAGTTACTCGATTGGCAGGGGGTATGTCTTT. Translating it yields CASSYSIGRGYVF.

J is TRBJ2-1 and V is TRBV6-1; 7 nucleotides match TRBD1. This CDR3 region has 16 residues. V lost 1 base to trimming and J lost 0 bases; unmatched junction nucleotides: 3. Germline V gene sequence: CDR1 MNHNS, CDR2 SASEGT. The CDR3 bases are TGTGCCAGCAGTGAAGGTCAGGGGGTCTCCTACAATGAGCAGTTCTTC. Amino acids: CASSEGQGVSYNEQFF.

This clone came up a few times. The rearrangement joins TRBV6-6 to TRBJ2-5; 8 positions match TRBD2. The CDR3 runs to 16 residues. CDR1 is MNHNY, CDR2 SVGAGI, per germline (reference sequence). Trimming at V came to 2 bases and at J to 3 bases, leaving 8 bases not matched to a gene. The CDR3 DNA is TGTGCCAGCAGTTACACCCCACTAGCGGCAGAAGAGACCCAGTACTTC. This encodes CASSYTPLAAEETQYF.

The sample holds a few counts of this clone. The rearrangement joins TRBV19 to TRBJ1-3, with a tentative D call TRBD1 (5 bases). The CDR3 is made up of 16 amino acids. V was cut by 0 bases and J by 8 bases, with 17 bases left in between. Germline V lookup: CDR1 LNHDA, CDR2 SQIVND (reference sequence). CDR3 loop: CASSIDLPGPPDTIYF. CDR3 nucleotide sequence: TGTGCCAGTAGTATAGACTTACCGGGACCTCCGGACACCATATATTTT.

CDR3 DNA sequence: TGTGCCAGCAGGCGAAGGGGGGACAGGGTGCGGAGCAATCAGCCCCAGCATTTT. This translates into CASRRRGDRVRSNQPQHF. The chain has TRBV6-6 and TRBJ1-5; 9 nucleotides line up with TRBD1. V dropped 6 bases and J dropped 1; count of bases not matched to a gene: 13. The CDR3 has 18 amino acids. In germline, CDR1 is MNHNY, CDR2 SVGAGI (reference sequence).

The chain has TRBV6-5 and TRBJ2-7; 9 bases line up with TRBD2. The CDR3 runs to 13 residues. Losses at the gene ends were 9 bases for V and 2 bases for J; bases not matched to a gene: 5. Germline CDR1 reads MNHEY; CDR2 reads SVGAGI. The DNA for the CDR3 is TGTGCCAGTAAGGGACTAGCTGCCTACGAGCAGTACTTC. Protein product: CASKGLAAYEQYF.

CDR3 in DNA: TGCGCCAGCAGCTTGGGTGGAAGGGGGAGTCCCTACACAGATACGCAGTATTTT. It is translated as CASSLGGRGSPYTDTQYF. The chain joins TRBV5-1 to TRBJ2-3, with a possible D match to TRBD1 (6 bases). Deletions cut 0 bases from V and 2 bases from J, with 19 bases between. Germline-derived CDR1 and CDR2 are SGHRS and YFSETQ. The CDR3 is 18 amino acids.

The chain combines TRBV7-8 with TRBJ2-7, with 9 positions matching TRBD2. The CDR3 contains 17 residues. J was trimmed by 3 bases and V by 1 base; bases with no gene match: 10. CDR1 is SGHVS, CDR2 FQNEAQ, per germline. The CDR3 loop is CASSLVASGMTFYEQYF. DNA of the CDR3: TGTGCCAGCAGCTTAGTCGCTAGCGGGATGACGTTCTACGAGCAGTACTTC.

The gene calls are TRBV2 and TRBJ1-1; TRBD1 agrees at 7 bases. The CDR3 covers 13 residues. Germline CDR1 is SNHLY and CDR2 is FYNNEI. The ends lost 8 bases at V and 3 bases at J; junction bases unmatched: 6. This CDR3 reads CASGRGPDTEAFF. As DNA, the CDR3 is TGTGCCAGCGGGAGGGGGCCTGACACTGAAGCTTTCTTT.